These T cell receptor beta chains were read from a single sample in a study of CDR3 diversity in severe acne. Each CDR3 protein is one row after TCRdb ran MiXCR on the PCR reads. The table records more than 85,000 distinct CDR3 sequences, less than 65% of them present only once. Sequenced material: blood. Source of these receptors: a male donor with severe acne vulgaris. Each CDR3 is given with its conserved first and last residue. The order of the fields is D gene, V gene, clone size, J gene, CDR3 DNA, CDR3 protein. The D gene is left open where the match is weak. The size entry is marked missing in some rows and otherwise reads once, few, many or a size class.

D: -
V: TRBV18
size: -
J: TRBJ2-1
DNA: TGTGCCAGCTCAGAGGCTAATGAGCAGTTCTTC
CDR3: CASSEANEQFF

D: -
V: TRBV12-3/TRBV12-4
size: -
J: TRBJ2-5
DNA: TGTGCCAGCAGTGATGGCGCAGAAGAGACCCAGTACTTC
CDR3: CASSDGAEETQYF

D: -
V: TRBV20-1
size: few
J: TRBJ1-6
DNA: TGCAGTGCTAAGCAGGGCGGAGATTCACCCCTCCACTTT
CDR3: CSAKQGGDSPLHF

D: -
V: TRBV5-6
size: few
J: TRBJ2-7
DNA: TGTGCCAGCAGCATGGACGGCCGAAGACTCGAGCAGTACTTC
CDR3: CASSMDGRRLEQYF

D: -
V: TRBV24-1
size: -
J: TRBJ2-5
DNA: TGTGCCACCAGTACCCTGAGCTCCGGGCGAGAGACCCAGTACTTC
CDR3: CATSTLSSGRETQYF

D: TRBD1
V: TRBV13
size: few
J: TRBJ1-2
DNA: TGTGCCAGCAGCTCTTGGAGGGGGCAGGGCTACACCTTC
CDR3: CASSSWRGQGYTF

D: -
V: TRBV7-2
size: many
J: TRBJ2-2
DNA: TGTGCCAGCAGCCCTGGTCAGCTTACCGGGGAGCTGTTTTTT
CDR3: CASSPGQLTGELFF

D: -
V: TRBV5-6
size: -
J: TRBJ1-2
DNA: TGTGCTGGCAGTCCGTTGGGGGGGCTTGGCTGTGGCTACACCTTC
CDR3: CAGSPLGGLGCGYTF

D: -
V: TRBV27
size: few
J: TRBJ2-5
DNA: TGTGCCAGCAGTCCTCGGGACAACCAAGAGACCCAGTACTTC
CDR3: CASSPRDNQETQYF

D: -
V: TRBV24-1
size: -
J: TRBJ2-1
DNA: TGTGCCACCAGTGCTGGCGGGCGGACCTCCTACAATGAGCACTTC
CDR3: CATSAGGRTSYNEHF

D: -
V: TRBV20-1
size: once
J: TRBJ2-1
DNA: TGCAGTGCTAGGGAACCTGCGGGGTTAAGGGATGAGCAGTTCTTC
CDR3: CSAREPAGLRDEQFF

D: TRBD1
V: TRBV29-1
size: -
J: TRBJ2-1
DNA: TGCAGCGTTGCCTTGGTGGGACAGGGCAATGAGCAGTTCTTC
CDR3: CSVALVGQGNEQFF

D: -
V: TRBV6-5
size: -
J: TRBJ1-1
DNA: TGTGCCAGCAGTGATACCCGGGACGAAGCTTTCTTT
CDR3: CASSDTRDEAFF

D: -
V: TRBV28
size: many
J: TRBJ2-5
DNA: TGTGCCAGCAGGGTTTCCCAGACCCAGTACTTC
CDR3: CASRVSQTQYF

D: TRBD2
V: TRBV3-1
size: few
J: TRBJ2-3
DNA: TGTGCCAGCAGTCCTCGACTAGCGGCGAGCACAGATACGCAGTATTTT
CDR3: CASSPRLAASTDTQYF

D: TRBD1
V: TRBV15
size: -
J: TRBJ2-1
DNA: TGTGCCACCAGCAGAGAAAGTCCGGGACAGGGGGTTGGGATATGGCAGTTCTTC
CDR3: CATSRESPGQGVGIWQFF

D: -
V: TRBV24-1
size: many
J: TRBJ2-2
DNA: TGTGCCACCAGTGAAACTCTAGACACCGGGGAGCTGTTTTTT
CDR3: CATSETLDTGELFF

D: -
V: TRBV5-4
size: -
J: TRBJ2-7
DNA: TGTGCCAGCAGCCAAGATCATATTGGAGAAGCCACCTACGAGCAGTACTTC
CDR3: CASSQDHIGEATYEQYF

D: -
V: TRBV20-1
size: -
J: TRBJ1-4
DNA: TGCAGTGCTGACCCGACAACAACTAATGAAAAACTGTTTTTT
CDR3: CSADPTTTNEKLFF

D: TRBD1
V: TRBV12-5
size: -
J: TRBJ2-5
DNA: TGTGCCAGCAGTTTTGGATCCGGGACAGGGGGGGAGACCCAGTACTTC
CDR3: CASSFGSGTGGETQYF

D: TRBD1
V: TRBV20-1
size: many
J: TRBJ1-5
DNA: TGCAGTGCTACTCGACAGGGGGCAATAGGCAATCAGCCCCAGCATTTT
CDR3: CSATRQGAIGNQPQHF

D: -
V: TRBV24-1
size: -
J: TRBJ1-1
DNA: TGTGCCACCAGTGATTTAGGGGAGAGAGCTTTCTTT
CDR3: CATSDLGERAFF

D: TRBD2
V: TRBV20-1
size: -
J: TRBJ2-1
DNA: TGCAGTGCCATACCGGGACTAGCGGGAACGCATGAGCTGTTCTTC
CDR3: CSAIPGLAGTHELFF

D: TRBD1
V: TRBV7-2
size: -
J: TRBJ1-2
DNA: TGTGCCAGCAGCTTGGGACAGTATGGCTACACCTTC
CDR3: CASSLGQYGYTF

D: -
V: TRBV9
size: -
J: TRBJ2-3
DNA: TGTGCCAGCAGCGTAGCGGAGCGGTCAGATACGCAGTATTTT
CDR3: CASSVAERSDTQYF

D: -
V: TRBV3-1
size: -
J: TRBJ1-1
DNA: TGTGCCAGCAGCCCCTTAGAGGGGGGGATGTACACTGAAGCTTTCTTT
CDR3: CASSPLEGGMYTEAFF

D: TRBD2
V: TRBV12-3/TRBV12-4
size: -
J: TRBJ2-7
DNA: TGTGCCAGCAGTTTGGGGCCGGGGACTAGCGGGAGGTACGAGCAGTACTTC
CDR3: CASSLGPGTSGRYEQYF

D: TRBD2
V: TRBV27
size: many
J: TRBJ2-7
DNA: TGTGCCAGCAGTTTGGGAGGGCCCTACGAGCAGTACTTC
CDR3: CASSLGGPYEQYF

D: TRBD1
V: TRBV6-6
size: -
J: TRBJ2-5
DNA: TGTGCCAGCAGTCCCGGACAGGGACGCACTGAGACCCAGTACTTC
CDR3: CASSPGQGRTETQYF

D: -
V: TRBV7-9
size: -
J: TRBJ2-6
DNA: TGTGCCAGCAGCCCCCAGTTCTCTCCTGGGGCCAACGTCCTGACTTTC
CDR3: CASSPQFSPGANVLTF

D: TRBD2
V: TRBV20-1
size: many
J: TRBJ2-7
DNA: TGCAGTGCAAGTAGCGGGACGACGTACTACGAGCAGTACTTC
CDR3: CSASSGTTYYEQYF

D: -
V: TRBV24-1
size: many
J: TRBJ1-2
DNA: TGTGCCACCAGTGAATACAGGGACTATGGCTACACCTTC
CDR3: CATSEYRDYGYTF

D: TRBD1
V: TRBV10-3
size: -
J: TRBJ2-7
DNA: TGTGCCATGATGGACAGGACCTCCTACGAGCAGTACTTC
CDR3: CAMMDRTSYEQYF

D: TRBD1
V: TRBV12-3/TRBV12-4
size: -
J: TRBJ1-3
DNA: TGTGCCAGCAGGAATACAGGGGGCTCTGGAAACACCATATATTTT
CDR3: CASRNTGGSGNTIYF

D: -
V: TRBV9
size: -
J: TRBJ2-1
DNA: TGTGCCAGCAGCGCTGCCTGGAAGCAGTTCTTC
CDR3: CASSAAWKQFF

D: -
V: TRBV12-3/TRBV12-4
size: once
J: TRBJ1-2
DNA: TGTGCCAGCAGTCAATCGAGAGGATGGTATGGCTACACCTTC
CDR3: CASSQSRGWYGYTF

D: -
V: TRBV7-9
size: many
J: TRBJ2-5
DNA: TGTGCCAGCAGCCCCCGGTATGGACAGCAAGAGACCCAGTACTTC
CDR3: CASSPRYGQQETQYF

D: -
V: TRBV7-9
size: -
J: TRBJ1-1
DNA: TGTGCCAGCAGCTTAGGGGTCGGTGCTGAAGCTTTCTTT
CDR3: CASSLGVGAEAFF

D: TRBD2
V: TRBV5-6
size: few
J: TRBJ2-2
DNA: TGTGCCAGCAGCTGGTGGGGACTAGCGGGGGCCGGGGAGCTGTTTTTT
CDR3: CASSWWGLAGAGELFF

D: TRBD1
V: TRBV7-2
size: once
J: TRBJ2-7
DNA: TGTGCCAGCAGCTACCAGGGGGTGGGGAGTGAGTACTTC
CDR3: CASSYQGVGSEYF

D: -
V: TRBV20-1
size: few
J: TRBJ2-7
DNA: TGCAGTGCCCAAAGGTGGGGTTCTTACGAGCAGTACTTC
CDR3: CSAQRWGSYEQYF

D: -
V: TRBV4-2
size: -
J: TRBJ1-5
DNA: TGTGCCAGCAGCCAAGATCCCAAGTCCAAGCATTTT
CDR3: CASSQDPKSKHF

D: TRBD2
V: TRBV12-3/TRBV12-4
size: many
J: TRBJ2-1
DNA: TGTGCCAGCAGTCGAAAGACTAGCGGGGGGGCCAATGAGCAGTTCTTC
CDR3: CASSRKTSGGANEQFF

D: TRBD2
V: TRBV27
size: -
J: TRBJ2-7
DNA: TGTGCCAGCAGCCTCGAGGCTAGCGGCTACGAGCAGTACTTC
CDR3: CASSLEASGYEQYF

D: -
V: TRBV6-5
size: many
J: TRBJ2-7
DNA: TGTGCCAGCTCGACCCTTAGGCACGAGCAGTACTTC
CDR3: CASSTLRHEQYF

D: -
V: TRBV2
size: -
J: TRBJ2-5
DNA: TGTGCCAGCAGTGGAGGGGTTGAGACCCAGTACTTC
CDR3: CASSGGVETQYF

D: TRBD2
V: TRBV5-1
size: -
J: TRBJ2-5
DNA: TGCGCCAGCACCTTGAGGACTAGCGGGAGAGGGGGAGAGACCCAGTACTTC
CDR3: CASTLRTSGRGGETQYF

D: TRBD1
V: TRBV11-2
size: few
J: TRBJ2-5
DNA: TGTGCCAGCAGCCGCCGGACAGGGTATGAGACCCAGTACTTC
CDR3: CASSRRTGYETQYF

D: -
V: TRBV7-9
size: -
J: TRBJ1-1
DNA: TGTGCCAGCAGCCGGGCGCAAATGAACACTGAAGCTTTCTTT
CDR3: CASSRAQMNTEAFF

D: -
V: TRBV5-1
size: many
J: TRBJ1-2
DNA: TGCGCCAGCAGCTTGGACAGAGACTATGGCTACACCTTC
CDR3: CASSLDRDYGYTF

D: -
V: TRBV7-6
size: -
J: TRBJ2-7
DNA: TGTGCCAGCAGCCCACGACAGAATCCCTACGAGCAGTACTTC
CDR3: CASSPRQNPYEQYF

D: -
V: TRBV7-8
size: many
J: TRBJ1-1
DNA: TGTGCCAGCAGCTTAGTGTCCAGGCAGAACACTGAAGCTTTCTTT
CDR3: CASSLVSRQNTEAFF

D: -
V: TRBV7-2
size: -
J: TRBJ2-7
DNA: TGTGCCAGCAGCTCATGGGCTAGCGAAGCCTGCGAGCAGTACTTC
CDR3: CASSSWASEACEQYF

D: TRBD2
V: TRBV6-4
size: -
J: TRBJ2-2
DNA: TGTGCCAGCAGTGACTACGGGGCTAGCGGGAGGGAAAGGGAGACCGGGGAGCTGTTTTTT
CDR3: CASSDYGASGRERETGELFF

D: TRBD2
V: TRBV29-1
size: -
J: TRBJ2-1
DNA: TGCAGCAGTTTCGCGGGAGGTACTGAGCAGTTCTTC
CDR3: CSSFAGGTEQFF